These T cell receptor beta chains were read from a single sample in a study of cytomegalovirus exposure and HLA in healthy donors. Clones were sequenced by immunoSEQ multiplex PCR, and TCRdb holds only the in-frame ones, with some missing. The sample records 150,000 to 200,000 clones, about 83% being singletons. The material sequenced was PBMCs. These receptors were collected from a woman aged 25 to 45 in good health and CMV-seropositive. Both conserved end residues are part of each CDR3.

V: TRBV7-9; J: TRBJ1-5; CDR3: CASSPWEEQPQHF
V: TRBV27; J: TRBJ2-7; CDR3: CASSTREGRGRQYF
V: TRBV6-5; J: TRBJ1-2; CDR3: CASSNRDRGFGGYTF
V: TRBV5-1; J: TRBJ2-7; CDR3: CASSLAAISHYEQYF
V: TRBV11-2; J: TRBJ2-2; CDR3: CASSRMGTTNTGELFF
V: TRBV7-9; J: TRBJ1-2; CDR3: CASSFRGTRIGYTF
V: TRBV7-9; J: TRBJ2-2; CDR3: CASSLSSGRARGELFF
V: TRBV7-2; J: TRBJ1-2; CDR3: CATPGVGASNYGYTF
V: TRBV7-6; J: TRBJ1-1; CDR3: CASSFLLLRGGRNTEAFF
V: TRBV14; J: TRBJ2-7; CDR3: CASSQAGTGAYEQYF
V: TRBV5-4; J: TRBJ2-5; CDR3: CASSMTGGRETQYF
V: TRBV6-4; J: TRBJ2-7; CDR3: CASSGGTSNHLPLPYEQYF
V: TRBV5-4; J: TRBJ1-5; CDR3: CASSLETSQPQHF
V: TRBV4-1; J: TRBJ2-7; CDR3: CASSHTGEQYF
V: TRBV11-3; J: TRBJ2-1; CDR3: CASSAPGTSDHEQFF
V: TRBV10-3; J: TRBJ1-1; CDR3: CATKGTGESEAFF
V: TRBV6-1; J: TRBJ2-7; CDR3: CASSEREAYEQYF
V: TRBV9; J: TRBJ2-6; CDR3: CASSFSGGAGANVLTF
V: TRBV7-8; J: TRBJ2-3; CDR3: CASSPSPNTDTQYF
V: TRBV5-1; J: TRBJ1-1; CDR3: CASSLALGVNTEAFF
V: TRBV4-1; J: TRBJ2-7; CDR3: CASSQVSRSYEQYF
V: TRBV7-9; J: TRBJ2-7; CDR3: CASSLLDTYYEQYF
V: TRBV7-9; J: TRBJ2-1; CDR3: CASTGENEQFF
V: TRBV9; J: TRBJ1-2; CDR3: CASSGGGESGRFYGYTF
V: TRBV6-5; J: TRBJ2-2; CDR3: CASSYYGAKNTGELFF
V: TRBV6-5; J: TRBJ1-2; CDR3: CASSSLLQGLNYGYTF
V: TRBV28; J: TRBJ1-4; CDR3: CASRGDQLFF
V: TRBV29-1; J: TRBJ2-7; CDR3: CSAGAGGLGEQYF
V: TRBV4-3; J: TRBJ1-1; CDR3: CASSQDRGRQVSAFF
V: TRBV6-1; J: TRBJ2-7; CDR3: CASSWALAVSYEQYF
V: TRBV5-4; J: TRBJ2-5; CDR3: CASSSGTGDIETQYF